This T cell receptor beta chain was obtained from a study of T cell changes during pregnancy in multiple sclerosis. Losses at the gene ends were 4 bases for V and 1 base for J; bases not matched to a gene: 2. The germline CDR1 and CDR2 sequences are MNHEY and SMNVEV (reference sequence). CDR3 length: 15 amino acids. The method was immunoSEQ multiplex PCR; TCRdb's version includes in-frame clones alone and lacks a portion of them. The sample carries approximately 20,000 clones, roughly 87% recorded once. The sequencing here drew on CD8+ T cells from peripheral blood mononuclear cells, taken in the second trimester of pregnancy. This chain connects TRBV27 to TRBJ2-1; 9 positions agree with TRBD2. The sequence was collected from a female donor in good health, enrolled as a control in a pregnancy study. CDR3 coding DNA: TGTGCCAGCAGTTACCTAGCGGGGTCCTACAATGAGCAGTTCTTC. Amino acid sequence: CASSYLAGSYNEQFF.